Each of the 22 T cell receptor beta chains below was sequenced from the same sample in a study of shared clonotypes between healthy human individuals. Using immunoSEQ multiplex PCR, the repertoire was profiled, and TCRdb retains in-frame clones only, with some absent. The data show about 2.4 million clones, over 85% seen once. Source material: naive CD4+ T cells from PBMCs. As for subset: CD45RA+ positively selected. The receptors originated from a man aged 18 to 35 in good health. Some clones in this sample may be carry-over from other donors' samples.

Remarks on this clone: At the DNA level, this CDR3 is encoded by other sequences in the same sample as well. The chain couples TRBV5-1 to TRBJ2-5; 9 bases align to TRBD2. Germline lookup yields CDR1 SGHRS and CDR2 YFSETQ. J lost 5 bases, V lost 4 bases, and 9 bases had no gene match. The CDR3 spans 15 residues. In DNA form, the CDR3 reads TGCGCCAGCAGCGGGCCAGCGGGAGGTCAGGAGACCCAGTACTTC. It encodes CASSGPAGGQETQYF.

This CDR3 is CASAVGADTQYF. In nucleotides, the CDR3 is TGTGCCAGTGCCGTCGGGGCCGATACGCAGTATTTT. This chain joins TRBV2 and TRBJ2-3; TRBD1 or TRBD2 may be the D gene (5 bases each). Trimming removed 9 bases from V and 6 bases from J, with 13 bases in between. Germline V CDR1 and CDR2: SNHLY, FYNNEI. The length of the CDR3 is 12 residues.

A word on this clone: This same CDR3 is encoded by further DNA sequences in the sample. This chain uses TRBV5-1 with TRBJ2-2; a possible D gene is TRBD1 (7 bases). This CDR3 spans 14 amino acids. V was trimmed by 0 bases and J by 7 bases, leaving 10 bases between them. CDR1 is SGHRS and CDR2 is YFSETQ in the germline V gene. CDR3 nucleotide sequence: TGCGCCAGCAGCTTGGCAGGGGGAGGCGGGGAGCTGTTTTTT. This codes for CASSLAGGGGELFF. Together with reference TRBV5-1 and TRBJ2-2, the CDR3 gives the full variable domain: KAGVTQTPRYLIKTRGQQVTLSCSPISGHRSVSWYQQTPGQGLQFLFEYFSETQRNKGNFPGRFSGRQFSNSRSEMNVSTLELGDSALYLCASSLAGGGGELFFGEGSRLTVL.

The chain uses TRBV20-1 and TRBJ2-7; D unclear. This CDR3 contains 10 residues. The V end was cut by 6 bases, the J end by 3 bases, with 6 bases between. Germline V CDR1 and CDR2: DFQATT, SNEGSKA (reference sequence). The CDR3: CSASIYEQYF. The CDR3 coding sequence is TGCAGTGCGTCCATCTACGAGCAGTACTTC.

The chain carries TRBV5-1 and TRBJ1-2; 9 nucleotides align to TRBD1. CDR1 SGHRS and CDR2 YFSETQ come from the germline V gene. The CDR3 runs to 14 residues. V gave up 0 bases and J gave up 6 bases; unmatched junction bases: 3. Here the CDR3 DNA reads TGCGCCAGCAGCTTGGATTGGACAGGGGATGGCTACACCTTC. Amino acids: CASSLDWTGDGYTF.

The chain has TRBV19 and TRBJ2-5; a weak D match, TRBD1 (6 bases). V lost 4 bases, J lost 2 bases, and 17 bases lay in between. Germline V gene sequence: CDR1 LNHDA, CDR2 SQIVND (reference sequence). The CDR3 spans 16 residues. Written as DNA, the CDR3 is TGTGCCAGTAGTAAAGGGGCAGGGGCGACGCAAGAGACCCAGTACTTC. Amino acids: CASSKGAGATQETQYF.

The chain uses TRBV11-3 and TRBJ1-2, with D unclear. V lost 1 base and J 8 bases, leaving 11 bases between the germline ends. Germline V gene lookup returns CDR1 SGHNT and CDR2 YENEEA. The CDR3 covers 13 residues. The CDR3 reads CASSLGLGQGYTF. The DNA of the CDR3 is TGTGCCAGCAGCTTAGGGCTAGGTCAGGGCTACACCTTC.

Turning to this clone: Different DNA sequences within this sample yield the same CDR3. The gene calls are TRBV7-9 and TRBJ2-5; 10 nucleotides align to TRBD2. The CDR3 loop spans 14 amino acids. Germline assignment: CDR1 SEHNR and CDR2 FQNEAQ (reference sequence). V lost 4 bases, J lost 4 bases, and 3 bases stayed unmatched. The CDR3 DNA follows: TGTGCCAGCAGCTCCCGACTAGCGGGAGAGACCCAGTACTTC. As protein: CASSSRLAGETQYF. The full variable domain, in which reference TRBV7-9 and TRBJ2-5 provide the parts outside the CDR3, is DTGVSQNPRHKITKRGQNVTFRCDPISEHNRLYWYRQTLGQGPEFLTYFQNEAQLEKSRLLSDRFSAERPKGSFSTLEIQRTEQGDSAMYLCASSSRLAGETQYFGPGTRLLVL.

The rearrangement uses TRBV7-2 and TRBJ2-5; D unresolved. V lost 1 base, J lost 9 bases, and 15 bases lay in between. CDR3 length equals 14 residues. CDR1 SGHTA and CDR2 FQGNSA come from the germline V gene. This chain's CDR3 is CASSLERAGMAQYF. CDR3 sequence (DNA): TGTGCCAGCAGCTTAGAACGGGCAGGCATGGCCCAGTACTTC.

Worth noting for this clone: Other DNA sequences from this sample encode an identical CDR3 as well. The V and J genes are TRBV27 and TRBJ2-3, with D hard to call. The CDR3 consists of 12 residues. Trimming cost V 5 bases and J 5 bases, with 8 bases left between them. Germline assignment: CDR1 MNHEY and CDR2 SMNVEV (reference sequence). The CDR3 DNA is TGTGCCAGCAGTAGCCTGAGAGATACGCAGTATTTT. Amino acid sequence: CASSSLRDTQYF.

The chain links TRBV18 to TRBJ2-3; D perhaps matches TRBD1 (9 bases). The CDR3 runs 14 residues. V was shortened by 8 bases and J by 4 bases, with 16 bases between the two germline ends. Germline V lookup: CDR1 KGHSH, CDR2 LQKENI. CDR3 in amino acids: CASRGGQGPDTQYF. The DNA of the CDR3 is TGTGCCAGCCGGGGGGGACAGGGCCCAGATACGCAGTATTTT.

The rearrangement links TRBV27 to TRBJ2-7; possible D gene TRBD2, 6 bases. The CDR3 runs to 17 residues. V was clipped by 2 bases and J by 0 bases, with 17 bases between them. CDR1 MNHEY and CDR2 SMNVEV come from the germline V gene (reference sequence). The CDR3 region is CASSLRTGLSSSYEQYF. The CDR3 nucleotides are TGTGCCAGCAGTTTACGAACGGGACTTTCAAGCTCCTACGAGCAGTACTTC.

The chain links TRBV30 to TRBJ2-7; 8 bases map to TRBD2. The germline gives CDR1 GTSNPN, CDR2 SVGIG (reference sequence). The CDR3 covers 13 residues. The junction had 10 bases not matched to a gene; V was cut back by 0 bases and J by 12 bases. Here the CDR3 DNA reads TGTGCCTGGAGTGTACGTAGTGGGACTAGGCTGTACTTC. Translated, it gives CAWSVRSGTRLYF. The entire variable domain, with the rest obtained from reference TRBV30 and TRBJ2-7, is as follows: SQTIHQWPATLVQPVGSPLSLECTVEGTSNPNLYWYRQAAGRGLQLLFYSVGIGQISSEVPQNLSASRPQDRQFILSSKKLLLSDSGFYLCAWSVRSGTRLYFGPGTRLTVT.

A remark on this clone: This sample also contains other DNA sequences that code for the same CDR3. The chain recombines TRBV28 with TRBJ2-3; 7 bases fit TRBD2. Germline CDR1 MDHEN, CDR2 SYDVKM. CDR3 size: 14 residues. V shed 3 bases and J 3 bases; nucleotides not matched to a gene: 3. The CDR3 protein is CASSFSGNTDTQYF. For the CDR3, the DNA is TGTGCCAGCAGTTTCAGCGGGAATACAGATACGCAGTATTTT.

The chain has TRBV9 and TRBJ2-5; 16 positions match TRBD2. V lost 0 bases, J lost 4 bases, and 6 bases stayed unmatched. The CDR3 runs to 18 residues. Germline V gene lookup returns CDR1 SGDLS and CDR2 YYNGEE. CDR3 coding DNA: TGTGCCAGCAGCGTAGGTATCGGGACTAGCGGGAGGGGAGAGACCCAGTACTTC. It is translated as CASSVGIGTSGRGETQYF.

Note on this clone: Other DNA sequences in the sample encode the same CDR3. The chain joins TRBV2 to TRBJ2-2, with TRBD1 matching over 9 bases. The CDR3 is 13 residues long. With 6 bases clipped from V and 5 bases from J, the junction kept 1 base outside the gene matches. Germline lookup yields CDR1 SNHLY and CDR2 FYNNEI. This chain's CDR3 is CASRGTGTGELFF. CDR3 bases: TGTGCCAGCAGGGGGACAGGGACCGGGGAGCTGTTTTTT.

CDR3 nucleotide sequence: TGTGCCACCTATCCCGGGGGCAGGGTGGGGCAGCCCCAGCATTTT. Its translation: CATYPGGRVGQPQHF. This chain uses TRBV28 with TRBJ1-5; TRBD1 might be the D (6 bases). There are 15 residues in the CDR3. Trimming shortened V by 10 bases and J by 7 bases, and 23 bases separated the two germline ends. The V gene's germline CDR1 is MDHEN and CDR2 SYDVKM. The whole variable domain, filled in from reference TRBV28 and TRBJ1-5, reads DVKVTQSSRYLVKRTGEKVFLECVQDMDHENMFWYRQDPGLGLRLIYFSYDVKMKEKGDIPEGYSVSREKKERFSLILESASTNQTSMYLCATYPGGRVGQPQHFGDGTRLSIL.

This rearrangement joins TRBV4-1 to TRBJ2-7; D might be TRBD2 (5 bases). V shed 0 bases and J shed 6 bases, with 12 bases lying between them. CDR3 length: 14 residues. Germline V lookup: CDR1 MGHRA, CDR2 YSYEKL. This CDR3 is CASSQETSRGEQYF. The CDR3 DNA follows: TGCGCCAGCAGCCAAGAGACCTCCCGGGGCGAGCAGTACTTC.

The chain has TRBV5-1 and TRBJ2-3, with D unclear. The germline V and J ends were trimmed by 5 bases and 0 bases, with 10 bases remaining between them. CDR1 and CDR2 (germline): SGHRS, YFSETQ. The CDR3 consists of 14 residues. CDR3 DNA: TGCGCCAGCAGGGTCGGTCTGAGCACAGATACGCAGTATTTT. The encoded protein is CASRVGLSTDTQYF.

The CDR3, as DNA: TGTGCCAGCAGCTTAGTTGGGACAGGGGCACGAGAGCAGTACTTC. This encodes CASSLVGTGAREQYF. This sequence joins TRBV11-2 and TRBJ2-7, with 10 nucleotides matching TRBD1. Trimming at V came to 1 base and at J to 7 bases, leaving 7 bases not matched to a gene. The CDR3 is made up of 15 amino acids. Germline V gives CDR1 SGHAT, CDR2 FQNNGV.

This clone was seen more than once but under ten times. This same CDR3 is encoded by further DNA sequences in the sample. CDR3 sequence: CASSLAGGNQPQHF. The CDR3 coding sequence is TGTGCCAGCAGCTTAGCCGGGGGCAATCAGCCCCAGCATTTT. The J gene is TRBJ1-5, the V gene TRBV7-9, with D hard to call. Trimming stripped 0 bases from V and 2 bases from J, with 5 bases between. There are 14 residues in the CDR3. Germline V gene data show CDR1 as SEHNR and CDR2 as FQNEAQ (reference sequence).

This clone was observed a single time. The rearrangement joins TRBV7-2 to TRBJ2-7; no clear D gene. The CDR3 totals 12 residues. V was shortened by 5 bases and J by 2 bases, with 7 bases between the two germline ends. The germline V gene encodes CDR1 SGHTA and CDR2 FQGNSA. Here the CDR3 reads CASSRWAYEQYF. The CDR3 nucleotides are TGTGCCAGCAGCCGCTGGGCCTACGAGCAGTACTTC.